This TCR beta chain was documented in a study of shared clonotypes between healthy human individuals. From germline, CDR1 is MNHNS and CDR2 SASEGT. V was pared by 2 bases and J by 1 base, with 5 bases between. The CDR3 is 13 residues long. As to this clone: A much larger clone sits a single nucleotide away, making a read error possible.

The replicate PCRs on unsorted PBMC were given approximately 0.3 ug DNA, which is about 30,000 T cell genomes. Original methodology: In the immunoSEQ data, sequences were junction-only and lacked quality scores, so filtering differed. Generated by immunoSEQ multiplex PCR, the TCRdb table keeps only in-frame clones and is missing some. V and J calls and clone size follow that table, whereas D and trimming were derived from the DNA. The sample contains about 490,000 clones, roughly 80% of which appear only once. Sequenced material: PBMCs. The receptor was isolated from a woman in her thirties or forties in good health. Some clones in this sample may be carry-over from other donors' samples. This chain links TRBV6-1 with TRBJ1-1; D ambiguous. This chain's CDR3 is CASSEIPNTEAFF. The CDR3 nucleotides are TGTGCCAGCAGTGAAATCCCGAACACTGAAGCTTTCTTT.